One sample yielded the 21 T cell receptor beta chains listed below, sequenced in a study of post-analysis software for immune sequencing data. Study-level findings and limits: Five or six TRBV segments were more frequent in patients than controls; TRBV5-6, TRBV5-1 and TRBV20-1 belonged to this group.

For these receptors, no antigen is known. Unique molecular identifiers tagged the TCR beta cDNA libraries. TCRdb analysed the PCR reads with MiXCR anew, one entry per CDR3 protein. The sample records approximately 460,000 distinct CDR3 sequences, roughly 45% being singletons. The sample was blood. The receptor set was obtained from a girl aged 10 to 17 with multiple sclerosis.

This clonotype appeared once. V is TRBV6-6 and J is TRBJ2-7, with 9 bases that match TRBD1. Looked up from germline, CDR1 is MNHNY and CDR2 is SVGAGI (reference sequence). The CDR3 totals 13 residues. With V trimmed by 8 bases and J by 7 bases, 9 bases remained unmatched. The CDR3 spells CASASKQGAEQYF. The CDR3 DNA reads TGTGCCAGCGCATCGAAACAGGGGGCAGAGCAGTACTTC.

This clonotype has only one observation. The chain carries TRBV20-1 and TRBJ1-2; TRBD1 aligns across 7 bases. V shed 1 base and J 1 base; nucleotides not matched to a gene: 9. The CDR3 covers 16 residues. Looked up from germline, CDR1 is DFQATT and CDR2 is SNEGSKA (reference sequence). The DNA for the CDR3 is TGCAGTGCTAGAGGGACAGGCATTGCTTTTAACTATGGCTACACCTTC. Translated, it gives CSARGTGIAFNYGYTF.

This clonotype was detected only a few times. This rearrangement joins TRBV4-1 to TRBJ2-1, with D possibly matching TRBD2 (6 bases). The CDR3 runs 17 residues. V shed 0 bases and J shed 8 bases, with 20 bases lying between them. Germline values: CDR1 MGHRA, CDR2 YSYEKL. CDR3 coding DNA: TGCGCCAGCAGCCAAGAGGGAGGAAGCATCCTAGGAGATGAGCAGTTCTTC. Translation gives CASSQEGGSILGDEQFF.

The rearrangement uses TRBV5-1 and TRBJ2-7, with 9 bases identical to TRBD2. In germline, CDR1 is SGHRS, CDR2 YFSETQ. After removal of 0 bases from V and 7 bases from J, the junction contained 11 bases not matched to a gene. CDR3 size: 16 residues. The CDR3 sequence: CASSLGDSGGYNEQYF. The CDR3 DNA follows: TGCGCCAGCAGCTTGGGAGATAGCGGGGGCTACAATGAGCAGTACTTC.

This clonotype was detected ten times or more. The chain has TRBV7-2 and TRBJ2-1, with unresolved D. Germline assignment: CDR1 SGHTA and CDR2 FQGNSA. The CDR3 is made up of 15 amino acids. V shed 0 bases and J shed 0 bases, with 6 bases lying between them. In DNA, the CDR3 is TGTGCCAGCAGCTTAGCCCGGAGCTCCTACAATGAGCAGTTCTTC. It yields the protein CASSLARSSYNEQFF.

The V call is TRBV4-1, the J call TRBJ2-7; 7 bases agree with TRBD2. Germline V gives CDR1 MGHRA, CDR2 YSYEKL. J lost 1 base, V lost 4 bases, and 7 bases had no gene match. This CDR3 region has 15 residues. Here the CDR3 reads CASSPGLDSSYEQYF. CDR3 DNA sequence: TGCGCCAGCAGCCCAGGACTAGATAGTTCCTACGAGCAGTACTTC.

The J gene is TRBJ1-1, the V gene TRBV7-2; a weak D match, TRBD1 (6 bases). The ends were cut back, 1 base at V and 7 bases at J, with 13 bases in the middle. The CDR3 consists of 14 residues. Germline V lookup: CDR1 SGHTA, CDR2 FQGNSA. Here the CDR3 reads CASSLVQGWIEAFF. DNA of the CDR3: TGTGCCAGCAGCTTAGTGCAGGGGTGGATTGAAGCTTTCTTT.

The chain couples TRBV7-8 to TRBJ1-2; TRBD1 matches 9 bases. This CDR3 spans 15 amino acids. J was trimmed by 5 bases and V by 5 bases; bases with no gene match: 9. Germline CDR1 and CDR2: SGHVS and FQNEAQ. The DNA of the CDR3 is TGTGCCAGCAGCCTATCGGGACAGGGTTATTATGGCTACACCTTC. Amino acid sequence: CASSLSGQGYYGYTF.

This clonotype was seen ten or more times. V and J are TRBV12-3 or TRBV12-4 and TRBJ2-6; TRBD1 matches at 8 bases. The CDR3 is made up of 15 amino acids. Unmatched junction bases numbered 1, after V lost 6 bases and J lost 0 bases. CDR3 residues: CASRTGASGANVLTF. CDR3 sequence (DNA): TGTGCCAGCAGGACAGGGGCCTCTGGGGCCAACGTCCTGACTTTC.

This chain uses TRBV7-2 with TRBJ2-3; possibly TRBD2 for D (6 bases). CDR3 length equals 12 residues. In germline, CDR1 is SGHTA, CDR2 FQGNSA. V was cut by 5 bases and J by 8 bases, with 11 bases left in between. CDR3 in amino acids: CASSNPGGTQYF. For the CDR3, the DNA is TGTGCCAGCAGCAACCCCGGGGGTACGCAGTATTTT.

This clonotype has just a few counts. For the CDR3, the DNA is TGTGCCACCAGCAGAGATCGGGTGGTTGGATTTGAGCAGTTCTTC. Translated, it gives CATSRDRVVGFEQFF. The gene calls are TRBV15 and TRBJ2-1, with D unclear. The ends were cut back, 0 bases at V and 9 bases at J, with 15 bases in the middle. The CDR3 is 15 amino acids. Per germline, CDR1 LNHNV and CDR2 YYDKDF (reference sequence).

The chain is built from TRBV24-1 and TRBJ1-5; no clear D gene. Germline-derived CDR1 and CDR2 are KGHDR and SFDVKD. V was clipped by 9 bases and J by 3 bases, with 2 bases between them. The CDR3 extends over 10 amino acids. CDR3 in DNA: TGTGCCACCCTCAATCAGCCCCAGCATTTT. It is translated as CATLNQPQHF.

This rearrangement joins TRBV20-1 to TRBJ2-7; a possible D gene is TRBD1 (6 bases). CDR3 length equals 14 residues. The ends were cut back, 8 bases at V and 2 bases at J, with 19 bases in the middle. Looked up from germline, CDR1 is DFQATT and CDR2 is SNEGSKA (reference sequence). Here the CDR3 DNA reads TGCAGTAATGCCCGGGACACCAAAACCTACGAGCAGTACTTC. This encodes CSNARDTKTYEQYF.

The V and J genes are TRBV29-1 and TRBJ2-7, with D possibly TRBD1 on 6 matching bases. V shed 8 bases and J shed 3 bases, with 11 bases lying between them. The germline gives CDR1 SQVTM, CDR2 ANQGSEA. The CDR3 is made up of 11 amino acids. CDR3 loop: CSTSTGYEQYF. The CDR3 DNA is TGCAGCACCTCGACAGGCTACGAGCAGTACTTC.

This clonotype was found a few times. The CDR3 DNA reads as TGTGCCACAGGAGCGGGAGGTGGGTACGAGCAGTACTTC. Translation: CATGAGGGYEQYF. J is TRBJ2-4 and V is TRBV24-1, with 9 bases that match TRBD2. The DNA end favors TRBJ2-7, so the J call may be wrong. Germline CDR1 reads KGHDR; CDR2 reads SFDVKD. The CDR3 extends over 13 amino acids.

This clonotype was detected only a few times. This chain connects TRBV11-2 to TRBJ2-3; no clear D gene. With 4 bases removed from V and 0 bases from J, the gap between germline ends came to 8 bases. The germline gives CDR1 SGHAT, CDR2 FQNNGV. CDR3 length equals 14 residues. The CDR3 reads CASSSRLSTDTQYF. The CDR3, as DNA: TGTGCCAGCAGCTCAAGGCTCAGCACAGATACGCAGTATTTT.

This chain connects TRBV6-2 or TRBV6-3 to TRBJ1-2; TRBD1 aligns across 8 bases. V lost 2 bases to trimming and J lost 2 bases; unmatched junction nucleotides: 4. The CDR3 totals 15 residues. Germline V lookup: CDR1 MNHEY, CDR2 SVGEGT. The CDR3 is CASSYVGTGNYGYTF. The CDR3 coding sequence is TGTGCCAGCAGTTACGTCGGGACAGGCAACTATGGCTACACCTTC.

The V and J genes are TRBV4-3 and TRBJ2-7, with TRBD2 matching over 7 bases. Germline CDR1 reads LGHNA; CDR2 reads YSLEER. The CDR3 has 16 residues. The V gene end was trimmed by 4 bases and the J gene end by 10 bases; junction bases not matched to a gene: 19. This chain's CDR3 is CASSPSAGGSGETQYV. In nucleotides, the CDR3 is TGCGCCAGCAGCCCTTCCGCCGGCGGGAGTGGGGAGACCCAGTACGTC.

The V call is TRBV20-1, the J call TRBJ2-7; D call uncertain. CDR1 is DFQATT, CDR2 SNEGSKA, per germline (reference sequence). CDR3 size: 12 residues. Trimming removed 3 bases at V and 2 bases at J, with 8 bases between. CDR3 region: CSASKVAYEQYF. CDR3 DNA: TGCAGTGCTAGTAAAGTGGCCTACGAGCAGTACTTC.

CDR3 protein: CASSQEPAGSNEKLFF. CDR3 DNA sequence: TGCGCCAGCAGCCAAGAACCCGCCGGGTCTAATGAAAAACTGTTTTTT. The chain is built from TRBV4-3 and TRBJ1-4, with D unclear. In germline, CDR1 is LGHNA, CDR2 YSLEER. The CDR3 contains 16 residues. Trimming took off 0 bases at V and 3 bases at J, with 11 bases between the two ends.

The rearrangement links TRBV7-6 to TRBJ1-3; D gene ambiguous. Germline values: CDR1 SGHVS, CDR2 FNYEAQ. The CDR3 is 14 residues long. Trimming shortened V by 1 base and J by 0 bases, and 4 bases separated the two germline ends. The CDR3 region is CASSLGASGNTIYF. CDR3 DNA sequence: TGTGCCAGCAGCTTAGGGGCCTCTGGAAACACCATATATTTT.